The sequence of this T cell receptor beta chain was determined in a study of beta chain features in type 1 diabetes (dated by TCRdb to 2017 to 2018). For the wider study: No differences in mean age, gender distribution, total cell number or subset yield were found between patients and healthy donors. In the study, recently diagnosed type 1 diabetes patients and matched healthy donors were compared on the TCRB repertoires of their sorted circulating CD4+ T cell subsets. Whereas all 30 or so donors provided naive and central memory subsets, regulatory and stem cell-like memory subsets were isolated from just 8 patients and roughly 8 healthy donors. A total of about 100,000,000 sorted cells were examined across all samples, and RNA yield correlated strongly with the number of cells per subset.

For this clone: The antigen this receptor binds is unknown. Base qualities were left out, and no much larger clone turns up one base away.

The High Capacity cDNA Reverse Transcription Kit was used to reverse transcribe all of the isolated RNA, meaning that expressed TCRB transcripts were what got sequenced. Deep immunoSEQ sequencing was performed on naive, central memory and regulatory T cell samples, with an average of roughly 4 million total reads per sample. Sorted cells were lysed in RLT buffer, and RNA was extracted using DNase-treated RNeasy Micro or Mini kits according to cell number. Each cell subset was processed on its own to prevent cross-contamination, while patient and healthy donor samples were processed together. The immunoSEQ multiplex PCR was used to amplify TCRB sequences from cDNA, yielding 87-bp fragments that span the CDR3 region. Sequencing of the amplicons was done on the Illumina HiSeq platform. The paper's data handling went like this. PCR bias was computationally corrected using synthetic template baselines, reads within Hamming distance 2 were collapsed, and singletons that could not be merged were discarded. Reads were aligned to IMGT to assign V, D and J genes, CDR3 length, and insertions or deletions at six rearrangement sites. Within each subset, clonotype counts were normalized to the number of sorted cells before true diversity and Gini coefficients were calculated with the tcR R package. Repertoire sharing was quantified using the overlap coefficient calculated on TCRB nucleotide sequences. Out-of-frame TCRB sequences from naive cells were analyzed as a proxy for the pre-selection repertoire. TCRdb's version of the immuneACCESS table is confined to in-frame rearrangements and falls short of the full clone set. An unresolved V gene accounts for under half of the shortfall where checked; the remainder is of unknown origin. From that table come the V and J calls and clone size; the DNA was used to work out D and trimming. In this sample the table shows about 260,000 clones, 68% of which occur a single time. 0.053% of the sample is held by the ten biggest clonotypes.

On the study overall, not on this receptor specifically: Shorter templates might have been favored by PCR, but patient and control samples were amplified and corrected together, so both groups would have been affected equally by any skew. Because cDNA was sequenced instead of genomic DNA, highly expressing activated cells could be over-represented, though the groups showed no difference in activation or CD3 levels. Because the HLA sub-analyses included only small numbers of individuals, any influence of HLA type on TCRB rearrangement was left unresolved. A moderate but significant shortening of TCRB CDR3 length was observed in type 1 diabetes patients in all four CD4+ subsets. Naive, central memory and regulatory TCRB repertoires appeared to be more alike among patients than among healthy donors. At VDJ recombination sites, patients with type 1 diabetes made fewer insertions and deleted more nucleotides, a pattern implying thymic rearrangement abnormalities.

Via the germline V gene, CDR1 is SQVTM and CDR2 ANQGSEA. The CDR3 starts with the cysteine, ends with the phenylalanine, and has 14 residues. Left in the record is the CDR3 DNA by itself, 42 bases read in frame from the first base. V is clipped by 2 bases and J by 5 bases, and the sequence between their germline boundaries is 15 bases long. A single peripheral blood draw of about 116 mL on average was collected from each donor into heparinised tubes. A BD FACSAria II and a panel including CD45RO, CCR7, CD25, CD127, CD95 and CD27 were used to sort naive, central memory, regulatory and stem cell-like memory CD4+ T cells. A purity above 98% was achieved for all sorted populations. PBMCs were isolated right away by Lymphoprep density gradient centrifugation and were stained directly, without culture. Samples were stained and sorted in pairs, with one healthy donor and one patient per experiment, so that batch effects were minimized.

This chain joins TRBV29-1 to TRBJ2-5; D gene: possibly TRBD2, on 5 matching bases. The source of this sequence is a man aged 30-40 years in good health. Specimen: naive CD4+ T cells from blood. This sample's cell subset or site label indicates: true naive CD4+ T cells. The nucleotide sequence is given as TGCAGCGTTGAATCTAGCCCAGTTCGGGAGACCCAGTACTTC. Translated, this gives CSVESSPVRETQYF. The variable domain in full, with residues beyond the CDR3 obtained from the reference TRBV29-1 and TRBJ2-5 genes, is SAVISQKPSRDICQRGTSLTIQCQVDSQVTMMFWYRQQPGQSLTLIATANQGSEATYESGFVIDKFPISRPNLTFSTLTVSNMSPEDSSIYLCSVESSPVRETQYFGPGTRLLVL.